A single sample is the source of the 9 T cell receptor beta chains below, sequenced in a study of PD-1 blockade in classical Hodgkin lymphoma. TCRdb keeps only in-frame clones here, not all; method: immunoSEQ multiplex PCR. The sample has just under 65,000 clones; approximately 94% are singletons. Sample time point: cycle 4 day 1 (C4D1), after 6 weeks of nivolumab. Each of the patients experienced relapse following autologous stem cell transplantation, and their brentuximab vedotin exposure differed. The specimen was peripheral blood mononuclear cells (PBMCs), collected before the fourth cycle of nivolumab. The receptor set was obtained from a human donor with classical Hodgkin lymphoma.

The V and J genes are TRBV6-5 and TRBJ1-2; D is perhaps TRBD1 (5 bases). V was trimmed by 0 bases and J by 5 bases, leaving 10 bases between them. Germline lookup yields CDR1 MNHEY and CDR2 SVGAGI. CDR3 size: 14 residues. The chain's CDR3 is CASSYSTAGYGYTF. The CDR3 coding sequence is TGTGCCAGCAGTTACTCGACGGCAGGGTATGGCTACACCTTC.

The V gene is TRBV18, the J gene TRBJ2-7; D possibly corresponds to TRBD2 (6 bases). The ends were cut back, 1 base at V and 4 bases at J, with 11 bases in the middle. Germline CDR1 and CDR2: KGHSH and LQKENI. This CDR3 has 14 residues. CDR3: CASSPRVAGYEQYF. CDR3 bases: TGTGCCAGCTCACCACGCGTCGCGGGATACGAGCAGTACTTC. Variable domain in full (rest from reference TRBV18 and TRBJ2-7): NAGVMQNPRHLVRRRGQEARLRCSPMKGHSHVYWYRQLPEEGLKFMVYLQKENIIDESGMPKERFSAEFPKEGPSILRIQQVVRGDSAAYFCASSPRVAGYEQYFGPGTRLTVT.

The chain uses TRBV7-2 and TRBJ2-2, with 9 bases lining up with TRBD2. The CDR3 sequence is 15 residues long. Per the germline V gene, CDR1 is SGHTA and CDR2 is FQGNSA. Trimming at V came to 5 bases and at J to 2 bases, leaving 3 bases not matched to a gene. The CDR3 protein is CASSRTSVNTGELFF. DNA for the CDR3: TGTGCCAGCAGCCGGACTAGCGTTAACACCGGGGAGCTGTTTTTT.

This clone is a singleton in its sample. This chain links TRBV2 with TRBJ2-7; tentatively, D is TRBD1 or TRBD2 (5 bases each). The V gene lost 4 bases and the J gene lost 1 base, with 17 bases spanning the gap. The CDR3 contains 16 residues. The V gene's germline CDR1 is SNHLY and CDR2 FYNNEI. Here the CDR3 reads CASSAYEGRSSYEQYF. As DNA, the CDR3 is TGTGCCAGCAGTGCATACGAGGGGCGGAGTTCCTACGAGCAGTACTTC.

The CDR3 loop reads CATGDNEQYF. The CDR3 DNA sequence: TGTGCCACCGGGGACAACGAGCAGTACTTC. The gene calls are TRBV15 and TRBJ2-7; possibly TRBD1 for D (6 bases). CDR1 is LNHNV, CDR2 YYDKDF, per germline (reference sequence). This CDR3 region has 10 residues. Trimming shortened V by 8 bases and J by 5 bases, and 7 bases separated the two germline ends.

The chain carries TRBV27 and TRBJ2-7; D assignment may be TRBD1 or TRBD2 (5 bases each). Trimming removed 5 bases from V and 2 bases from J, with 13 bases in between. Germline V gives CDR1 MNHEY, CDR2 SMNVEV (reference sequence). The CDR3 covers 14 residues. The CDR3 spells CASSLVGGPYEQYF. CDR3 in DNA: TGTGCCAGCAGTCTAGTTGGGGGACCCTACGAGCAGTACTTC.

The chain has TRBV5-4 and TRBJ2-1; 8 bases line up with TRBD2. The CDR3 consists of 12 residues. Germline V lookup: CDR1 SGHNT, CDR2 YYREEE (reference sequence). V lost 0 bases to trimming and J lost 14 bases; unmatched junction nucleotides: 4. CDR3 in DNA: TGTGCCAGCAGCTTGGATAGCGGGAATAAGTTCTTC. Translated, it gives CASSLDSGNKFF.

The rearrangement uses TRBV5-5 and TRBJ2-4, with D hard to call. The germline V and J ends were trimmed by 5 bases and 3 bases, with 12 bases remaining between them. This CDR3 is 14 amino acids long. In germline, CDR1 is SGHKS, CDR2 YYEKEE (reference sequence). The CDR3 is CASRRTGDKNIQYF. CDR3 DNA: TGTGCCAGCAGGCGTACTGGGGACAAAAACATTCAGTACTTC.

The V and J genes are TRBV5-5 and TRBJ1-1; 8 nucleotides align to TRBD1. Germline CDR1 reads SGHKS; CDR2 reads YYEKEE (reference sequence). There are 15 residues in the CDR3. Unmatched junction bases numbered 10, after V lost 4 bases and J lost 5 bases. CDR3 amino acids: CASSLRQGAGTEAFF. In nucleotides, the CDR3 is TGTGCCAGCAGCCTCCGTCAGGGGGCAGGTACTGAAGCTTTCTTT.